This paragraph covers one T cell receptor (beta chain) sequence. Germline V gene lookup returns CDR1 KGHSH and CDR2 LQKENI. V lost 2 bases and J lost 5, with 7 bases in between. This CDR3 comprises 13 residues. Seattle researchers signed up patients amid active infection and tracked them longitudinally. The sample originates from a study of blood T cell repertoires in COVID-19. Sequencing used immunoSEQ multiplex PCR; TCRdb keeps in-frame clones, though not all of them. This sample has roughly 100,000 clones, with 87% found just once. The specimen sequenced was peripheral blood. The chain carries TRBV18 and TRBJ1-5, with D unclear. The receptor was derived from a woman between 45 and 65 years old with COVID-19, enrolled during active disease. As DNA, the CDR3 is TGTGCCAGCTCACCAGGGAGGGATCAGCCCCAGCATTTT. Residues: CASSPGRDQPQHF.